The 13 T cell receptor beta chains in this list originate from one sample, sequenced in a study of cytomegalovirus exposure and HLA in healthy donors. The PCR was carried out with 60 Vbeta primers and 13 Jbeta primers. This table comes from immunoSEQ multiplex PCR, and its TCRdb copy is limited to in-frame clones, with some not included. The sample lists 90,000 to 150,000 clones, around three quarters occurring once. The sample taken for sequencing was PBMCs. Every receptor here comes from a woman in her twenties or thirties in good health and CMV-seropositive.

The chain joins TRBV11-2 to TRBJ2-7; 8 nucleotides match TRBD1. Germline V CDR1 and CDR2: SGHAT, FQNNGV. Germline trimming cut 5 bases from V and 0 bases from J; bases unmatched to any gene: 12. The CDR3 loop spans 17 amino acids. CDR3 loop: CASSETYRDRSSYEQYF. The CDR3 region has the DNA TGTGCCAGCAGCGAAACTTACCGGGACAGGAGCTCCTACGAGCAGTACTTC.

This chain joins TRBV27 and TRBJ2-3, with D perhaps matching TRBD1 (6 bases). V lost 6 bases, J lost 5 bases, and 12 bases lay in between. Germline V gene lookup returns CDR1 MNHEY and CDR2 SMNVEV (reference sequence). CDR3 length: 13 amino acids. For the CDR3, the DNA is TGTGCCAGCAGCTTCCTAGGGGGAGATACGCAGTATTTT. The encoded protein is CASSFLGGDTQYF.

As DNA, the CDR3 is TGTGCCAGCAGCCCAAAACAGGGAAACACTGAAGCTTTCTTT. It specifies CASSPKQGNTEAFF. The rearrangement joins TRBV5-4 to TRBJ1-1; tentative D call: TRBD1 (6 bases). In germline, CDR1 is SGHNT, CDR2 YYREEE (reference sequence). V lost 4 bases and J 2 bases, leaving 12 bases between the germline ends. This CDR3 comprises 14 residues.

This clone was seen only once. V gene TRBV4-1 combines with J gene TRBJ2-7; TRBD1 matches at 7 bases. The J segment lost 5 bases and the V segment lost 1 base, leaving 8 bases of the junction unmatched. The CDR3 sequence is 15 residues long. Germline V CDR1 and CDR2: MGHRA, YSYEKL. CDR3 loop: CASSQGRGGENEQYF. CDR3 nucleotide sequence: TGCGCCAGCAGCCAAGGTCGAGGGGGCGAAAACGAGCAGTACTTC.

The CDR3 DNA sequence: TGCGCCAGCAGCCAAGAAGCACGACAGGGTGAGGGCTACACCTTC. Its translation: CASSQEARQGEGYTF. The chain links TRBV4-3 to TRBJ1-2; 7 nucleotides agree with TRBD1. CDR1 is LGHNA and CDR2 is YSLEER in the germline V gene. The CDR3 spans 15 residues. V shed 0 bases, J shed 8 bases, and the junction held 9 bases outside the gene matches.

This clone was seen just once. V gene TRBV15 combines with J gene TRBJ2-1, with TRBD2 matching over 9 bases. Trimming took 5 bases from V and 0 from J; bases not matched to a gene: 5. The CDR3 has 16 amino acids. Germline CDR1 is LNHNV and CDR2 is YYDKDF (reference sequence). The DNA for the CDR3 is TGTGCCACCAGCGTGGGCGGGGGGGACTCCTACAATGAGCAGTTCTTC. As protein: CATSVGGGDSYNEQFF. The whole variable domain, remainder taken from reference TRBV15 and TRBJ2-1, is DAMVIQNPRYQVTQFGKPVTLSCSQTLNHNVMYWYQQKSSQAPKLLFHYYDKDFNNEADTPDNFQSRRPNTSFCFLDIRSPGLGDTAMYLCATSVGGGDSYNEQFFGPGTRLTVL.

The chain is built from TRBV10-3 and TRBJ1-1, with 8 bases identical to TRBD1. Looked up from germline, CDR1 is ENHRY and CDR2 is SYGVKD. With V trimmed by 7 bases and J by 2 bases, 9 bases remained unmatched. The CDR3 is made up of 15 amino acids. Here the CDR3 reads CAITNLTGENTEAFF. The CDR3 DNA reads TGTGCCATCACCAATTTGACAGGGGAAAACACTGAAGCTTTCTTT.

This clone has just a few counts. The chain uses TRBV5-4 and TRBJ2-2; 7 bases agree with TRBD1. Germline V gene data show CDR1 as SGHNT and CDR2 as YYREEE (reference sequence). Trimming removed 4 bases from V and 5 bases from J; junction bases left unmatched: 5. The CDR3 runs 14 residues. This CDR3 reads CASSQPTGTGELFF. The CDR3 DNA reads TGTGCCAGCAGCCAGCCGACAGGGACCGGGGAGCTGTTTTTT. Together with reference TRBV5-4 and TRBJ2-2, the CDR3 gives the full variable domain: ETGVTQSPTHLIKTRGQQVTLRCSSQSGHNTVSWYQQALGQGPQFIFQYYREEENGRGNFPPRFSGLQFPNYSSELNVNALELDDSALYLCASSQPTGTGELFFGEGSRLTVL.

The V gene is TRBV5-5, the J gene TRBJ1-5, with 9 bases identical to TRBD1. After removal of 0 bases from V and 0 bases from J, the junction contained 7 bases not matched to a gene. The CDR3 sequence is 18 residues long. CDR1 SGHKS and CDR2 YYEKEE come from the germline V gene (reference sequence). The CDR3 here is CASSLGYGQGYSNQPQHF. CDR3 sequence (DNA): TGTGCCAGCAGCTTGGGCTATGGACAGGGGTATAGCAATCAGCCCCAGCATTTT. Looking up the rest from reference TRBV5-5 and TRBJ1-5 gives the full variable domain: DAGVTQSPTHLIKTRGQQVTLRCSPISGHKSVSWYQQVLGQGPQFIFQYYEKEERGRGNFPDRFSARQFPNYSSELNVNALLLGDSALYLCASSLGYGQGYSNQPQHFGDGTRLSIL.

This clone was observed once. This chain links TRBV30 with TRBJ2-1, with a possible D match to TRBD1 (6 bases). Trimming took 0 bases from V and 7 from J, leaving 7 bases between them. Germline lookup yields CDR1 GTSNPN and CDR2 SVGIG (reference sequence). CDR3 size: 12 residues. In nucleotides, the CDR3 is TGTGCCTGGAGTGTACAGGGAAATGAGCAGTTCTTC. Translation: CAWSVQGNEQFF.

J is TRBJ2-7 and V is TRBV5-1, with 8 bases fitting TRBD1. The CDR3 is 14 residues long. CDR1 is SGHRS and CDR2 is YFSETQ in the germline V gene. V gave up 4 bases and J gave up 5 bases; unmatched junction bases: 8. CDR3 region: CASSPGTGIDEQYF. DNA of the CDR3: TGCGCCAGCAGCCCGGGGACAGGTATTGACGAGCAGTACTTC.

The J gene is TRBJ2-5, the V gene TRBV5-1; 8 positions match TRBD1. The CDR3 is 16 residues long. The V segment lost 1 base and the J segment 4 bases; nucleotides outside the gene matches: 9. The germline V gene encodes CDR1 SGHRS and CDR2 YFSETQ. The CDR3 coding sequence is TGCGCCAGCAGCTTGAGTGGCTCCACAGGGGGAGAGACCCAGTACTTC. It is translated as CASSLSGSTGGETQYF. Variable domain in full (rest from reference TRBV5-1 and TRBJ2-5): KAGVTQTPRYLIKTRGQQVTLSCSPISGHRSVSWYQQTPGQGLQFLFEYFSETQRNKGNFPGRFSGRQFSNSRSEMNVSTLELGDSALYLCASSLSGSTGGETQYFGPGTRLLVL.

This chain connects TRBV28 to TRBJ2-7; TRBD1 aligns across 10 bases. The CDR3 extends over 15 amino acids. V was pared by 5 bases and J by 6 bases, with 10 bases of the junction left unmatched. The germline gives CDR1 MDHEN, CDR2 SYDVKM. CDR3 in DNA: TGTGCCAGCAGTCCCCCCGGGACAGGGGCAGGCGAGCAGTACTTC. This translates into CASSPPGTGAGEQYF.